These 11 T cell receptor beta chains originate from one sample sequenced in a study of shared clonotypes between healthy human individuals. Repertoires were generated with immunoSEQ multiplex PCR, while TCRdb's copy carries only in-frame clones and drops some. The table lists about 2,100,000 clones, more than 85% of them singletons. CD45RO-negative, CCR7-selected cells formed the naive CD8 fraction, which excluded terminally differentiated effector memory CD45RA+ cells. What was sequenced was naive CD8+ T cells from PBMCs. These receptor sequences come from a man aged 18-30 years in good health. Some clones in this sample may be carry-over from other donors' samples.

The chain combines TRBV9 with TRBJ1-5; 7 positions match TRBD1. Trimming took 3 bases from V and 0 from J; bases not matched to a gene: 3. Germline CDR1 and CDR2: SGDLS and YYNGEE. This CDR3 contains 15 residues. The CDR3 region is CASSAGQSSNQPQHF. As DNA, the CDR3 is TGTGCCAGCAGCGCGGGACAGAGTAGCAATCAGCCCCAGCATTTT.

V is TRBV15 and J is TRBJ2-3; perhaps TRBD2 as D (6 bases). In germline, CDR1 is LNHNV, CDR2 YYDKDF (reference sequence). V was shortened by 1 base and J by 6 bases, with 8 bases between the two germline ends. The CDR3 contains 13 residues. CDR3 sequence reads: CATSRGRADTQYF. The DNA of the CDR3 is TGTGCCACCAGCAGAGGGAGGGCGGATACGCAGTATTTT. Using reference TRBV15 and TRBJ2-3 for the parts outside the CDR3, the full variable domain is DAMVIQNPRYQVTQFGKPVTLSCSQTLNHNVMYWYQQKSSQAPKLLFHYYDKDFNNEADTPDNFQSRRPNTSFCFLDIRSPGLGDTAMYLCATSRGRADTQYFGPGTRLTVL.

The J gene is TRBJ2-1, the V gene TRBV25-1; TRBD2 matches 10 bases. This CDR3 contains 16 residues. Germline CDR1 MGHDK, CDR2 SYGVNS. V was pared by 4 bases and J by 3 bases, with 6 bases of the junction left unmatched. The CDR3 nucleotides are TGTGCCAGCAGTGGAGAGCGGGAGGGCCACTACAATGAGCAGTTCTTC. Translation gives CASSGEREGHYNEQFF.

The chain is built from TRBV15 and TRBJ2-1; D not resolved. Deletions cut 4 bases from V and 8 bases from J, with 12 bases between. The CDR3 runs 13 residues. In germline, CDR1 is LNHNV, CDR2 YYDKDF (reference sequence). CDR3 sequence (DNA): TGTGCCACCAGCACTGGACGTAAGGATGAGCAGTTCTTC. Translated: CATSTGRKDEQFF.

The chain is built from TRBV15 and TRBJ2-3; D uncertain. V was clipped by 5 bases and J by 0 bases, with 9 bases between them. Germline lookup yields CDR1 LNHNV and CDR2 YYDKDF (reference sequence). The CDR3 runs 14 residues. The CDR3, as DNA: TGTGCCACCAGCGCGGAAACCAGCACAGATACGCAGTATTTT. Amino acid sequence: CATSAETSTDTQYF.

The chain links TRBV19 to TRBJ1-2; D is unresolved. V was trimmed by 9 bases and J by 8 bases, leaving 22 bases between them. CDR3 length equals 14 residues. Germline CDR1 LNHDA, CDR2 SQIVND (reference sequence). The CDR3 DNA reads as TGTGCCAGCCGTGCTCTTGATGCCATGGGAGGCTACACCTTC. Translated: CASRALDAMGGYTF.

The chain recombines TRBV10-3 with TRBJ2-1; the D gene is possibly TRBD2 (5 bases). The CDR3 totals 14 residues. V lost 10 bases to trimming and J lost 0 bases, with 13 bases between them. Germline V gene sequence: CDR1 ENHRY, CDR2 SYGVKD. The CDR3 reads CATLEVSSYNEQFF. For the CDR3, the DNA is TGTGCCACCCTGGAGGTAAGCTCCTACAATGAGCAGTTCTTC.

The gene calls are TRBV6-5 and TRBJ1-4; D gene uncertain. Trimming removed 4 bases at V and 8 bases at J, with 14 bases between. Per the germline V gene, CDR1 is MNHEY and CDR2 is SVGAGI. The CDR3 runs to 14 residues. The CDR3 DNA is TGTGCCAGCAGTTCCCGCAGCTTGGGGGAAAAACTGTTTTTT. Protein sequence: CASSSRSLGEKLFF.

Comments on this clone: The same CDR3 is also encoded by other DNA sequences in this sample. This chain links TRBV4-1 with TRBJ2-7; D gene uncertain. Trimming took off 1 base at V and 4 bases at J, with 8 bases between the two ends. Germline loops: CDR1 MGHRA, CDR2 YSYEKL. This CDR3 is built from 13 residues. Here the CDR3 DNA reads TGCGCCAGCAGCCAAGTTGTTAGGTACGAGCAGTACTTC. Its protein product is CASSQVVRYEQYF.

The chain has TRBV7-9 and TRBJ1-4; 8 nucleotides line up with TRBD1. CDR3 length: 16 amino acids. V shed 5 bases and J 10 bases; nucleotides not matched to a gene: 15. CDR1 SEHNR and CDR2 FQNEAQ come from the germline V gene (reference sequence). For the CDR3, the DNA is TGTGCCAGCAGCCAAACTAAGCAGGACAGGGAAGGAAAACTGTTTTTT. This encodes CASSQTKQDREGKLFF.

The CDR3 is CASSESAPVYAGEQYF. The CDR3 nucleotides are TGTGCCAGCAGTGAAAGCGCGCCAGTGTACGCCGGCGAGCAGTACTTC. The rearrangement links TRBV2 to TRBJ2-7; D unresolved. The CDR3 is made up of 16 amino acids. Trimming left V 2 bases short and J 6 bases short, with 20 bases between. Germline CDR1 is SNHLY and CDR2 is FYNNEI.